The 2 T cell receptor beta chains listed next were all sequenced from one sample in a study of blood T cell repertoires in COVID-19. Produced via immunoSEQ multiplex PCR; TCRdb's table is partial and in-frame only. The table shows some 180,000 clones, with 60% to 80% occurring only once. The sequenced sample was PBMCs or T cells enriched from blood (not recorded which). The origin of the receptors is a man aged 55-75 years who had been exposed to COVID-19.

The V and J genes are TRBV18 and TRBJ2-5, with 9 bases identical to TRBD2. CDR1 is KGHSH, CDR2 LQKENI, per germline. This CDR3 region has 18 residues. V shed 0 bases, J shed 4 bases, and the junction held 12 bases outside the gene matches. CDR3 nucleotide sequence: TGTGCCAGCTCACCACCTTTCGGAGTAGCGGGAGTAGTAGAGACCCAGTACTTC. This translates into CASSPPFGVAGVVETQYF.

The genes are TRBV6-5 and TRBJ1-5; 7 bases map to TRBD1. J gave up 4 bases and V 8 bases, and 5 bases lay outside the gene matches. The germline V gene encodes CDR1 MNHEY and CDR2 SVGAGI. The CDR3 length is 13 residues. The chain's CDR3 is CASAQDRNQPQHF. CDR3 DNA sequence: TGTGCCAGCGCGCAGGACAGGAATCAGCCCCAGCATTTT.